The clone carrying this T cell receptor beta chain showed up just once. Method: immunoSEQ multiplex PCR; TCRdb's copy keeps in-frame clones and lacks some. This sample has about 67,000 clones, with 80% to 90% found just once. This sample is drawn from a study of blood T cell repertoires in COVID-19. In the study overall: Both acute and convalescent COVID-19 samples were obtained from the United States, Italy and Spain. T cells, B-cell-depleted T cells, or PBMCs provided the cDNA or gDNA that served as material.

V was clipped by 2 bases and J by 4 bases, with 20 bases between them. Germline V CDR1 and CDR2: SGHDN, FVKESK. CDR3 length: 17 residues. The chain links TRBV14 to TRBJ1-2; the D gene is possibly TRBD1 (5 bases). The specimen was peripheral blood. The sequence derives from a middle-aged man with active COVID-19. As DNA, the CDR3 is TGTGCCAGCAGCCAAAGGGGAGGTACTAATTACCTCTATGGCTACACCTTC. Protein: CASSQRGGTNYLYGYTF.